This T cell receptor beta chain is drawn from a study of neurological immune-mediated disorders. TCRdb fed the 5' RACE reads into MiXCR, producing one record per CDR3 protein. The sample contains about 14,000 distinct CDR3 sequences, roughly 6.9% of which appear only once. This clonotype showed up many times. The V and J ends lost 6 bases and 5 bases, in that order; junction bases with no gene match: 8. The CDR3 has 14 residues. V and J are TRBV12-3 or TRBV12-4 and TRBJ2-5; 8 bases are a match to TRBD1. This clonotype was obtained from a woman in her 40s in good health. Specimen: CD8+ T cells from blood. In nucleotides, the CDR3 is TGTGCCAGCAGGATGGACAGGGTGGGGGAGACCCAGTACTTC. Protein product: CASRMDRVGETQYF.